This is a list of T cell receptor beta chains from one sample in a study of T cell responses to AZD1222 COVID-19 vaccine. Sequencing used immunoSEQ multiplex PCR; TCRdb keeps in-frame clones, though not all of them. This sample has more than 150,000 clones; roughly nine tenths occur once, and the top ten carry about 3.5%. Sequencing was performed on peripheral blood, taken 28 days after the second AZD1222 dose. These receptors originate from an adult who received the AZD1222 COVID-19 vaccine. The CDR3 runs from the conserved cysteine through the conserved F or W. The D gene is left open where the match is weak. Size is omitted from some rows. Given values are once, few, many or a class for expanded clones.

clone_size j_call d_call v_call cdr3_nt cdr3_aa
- TRBJ2-7 - TRBV28 TGTGCCAGCAGTTTACGGGGGGCGCGAGAGCAGTACTTC CASSLRGAREQYF
- TRBJ2-2 - TRBV5-1 TGCGCCAGCAGCTTGGGATCCTACACCGGGGAGCTGTTTTTT CASSLGSYTGELFF
- TRBJ2-2 TRBD1 TRBV2 TGTGCCAGCAGCAGGGACAGGGGTGTGACCGGGGAGCTGTTTTTT CASSRDRGVTGELFF
- TRBJ1-1 - TRBV6-2/TRBV6-3 TGTGCCAGCAGCGAGTCCGCTTATGAAGCTTTCTTT CASSESAYEAFF
- TRBJ2-2 - TRBV3-1/TRBV3-2 TGTGCCAGCAGCCTCCATGCTACCGGGGAGCTGTTTTTT CASSLHATGELFF
- TRBJ2-1 - TRBV7-9 TGTGCCAGCAGCTTTTCAGTTAATGAGCAGTTCTTC CASSFSVNEQFF
- TRBJ2-7 TRBD1 TRBV5-1 TGCGCCAGCAGCTTCAAACAGGGGGCCTCCTACGAGCAGTACTTC CASSFKQGASYEQYF
- TRBJ1-1 - TRBV5-5 TGTGCCAGCAGCCCCGGGGGAGGGTGGGGGAGCACTGAAGCTTTCTTT CASSPGGGWGSTEAFF
- TRBJ2-3 - TRBV28 TGTGCCAGCAGTTTGGTCCGGATCTCTAGCACAGATACGCAGTATTTT CASSLVRISSTDTQYF
- TRBJ1-5 TRBD1 TRBV6-5 TGTGCCAGCAGTCCCCTGACAGGGAGCAATCAGCCCCAGCATTTT CASSPLTGSNQPQHF
- TRBJ2-7 - TRBV11-3 TGTGCCAGCAGCTTAGGGGCCCCCTACGAGCAGTACTTC CASSLGAPYEQYF
- TRBJ1-4 TRBD1 TRBV19 TGTGCCAGTAGTATAAGGAGGGGGCCTAATGAAAAACTGTTTTTT CASSIRRGPNEKLFF
once TRBJ1-4 TRBD1 TRBV2 TGTGCCAGCGTCGGGACAGAGAGAAATGAAAAACTGTTTTTT CASVGTERNEKLFF